The source of this T cell receptor beta chain is a study of T cell repertoires in cytomegalovirus infection. Study-wide background: Both a matching HLA type and CMV infection were indicated by public TCR beta signatures.

Study-wide points: CMV-specific HLA-C-restricted TCR beta clonotypes dominated the ex vivo response. Individuals carrying CMV plus the relevant HLA were identified by cumulative frequency of public TCR beta families.

J gave up 1 base and V 6 bases, and 10 bases lay outside the gene matches. Germline V gene data show CDR1 as DFQATT and CDR2 as SNEGSKA (reference sequence). The CDR3 sequence is 15 residues long. Each CDR3 protein gets one entry after TCRdb re-called the reads with MiXCR. This table holds about 310,000 distinct CDR3 sequences, roughly 16% found once. This clonotype was counted many times. Its antigen is unidentified. This TCR was recovered from a human donor in good health (CMV status not recorded). Some clones in this sample may be carry-over from other donors' samples. Sequencing was carried out using PBMCs. The gene calls are TRBV20-1 and TRBJ2-3, with TRBD1 identical over 7 bases. The CDR3 is CSAQPGQERTDTQYF. CDR3 sequence (DNA): TGCAGTGCCCAACCCGGACAGGAACGCACAGATACGCAGTATTTT.